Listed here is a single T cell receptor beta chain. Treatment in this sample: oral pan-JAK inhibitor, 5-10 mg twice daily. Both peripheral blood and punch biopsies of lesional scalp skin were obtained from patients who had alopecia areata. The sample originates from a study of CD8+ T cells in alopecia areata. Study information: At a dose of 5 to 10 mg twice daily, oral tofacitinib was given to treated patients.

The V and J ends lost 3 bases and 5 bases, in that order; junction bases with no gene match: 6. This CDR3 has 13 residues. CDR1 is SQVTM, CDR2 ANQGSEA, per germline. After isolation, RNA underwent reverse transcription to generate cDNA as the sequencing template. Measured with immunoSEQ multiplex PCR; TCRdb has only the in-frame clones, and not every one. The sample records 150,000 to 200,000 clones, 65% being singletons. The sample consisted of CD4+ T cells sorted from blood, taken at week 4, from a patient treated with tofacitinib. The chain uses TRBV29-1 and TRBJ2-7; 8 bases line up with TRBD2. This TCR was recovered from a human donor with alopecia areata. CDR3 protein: CSVESSGGHEQYF. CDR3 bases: TGCAGCGTTGAGAGCAGCGGGGGCCACGAGCAGTACTTC.